This T cell receptor (beta chain) was sequenced for a study of blood T cell repertoires in COVID-19. Study overall: Both acute and convalescent COVID-19 samples were obtained from the United States, Italy and Spain. The cDNA or gDNA used as material had been derived from T cells, B-cell-depleted T cells, or PBMCs.

CDR1 and CDR2 from the germline V gene are PRHDT and FYEKMQ (reference sequence). V shed 0 bases and J shed 5 bases, with 10 bases lying between them. The CDR3 spans 14 residues. Authors' methods: Reference gene primer amplification yielded estimated nucleated cell counts. This table comes from immunoSEQ multiplex PCR, and its TCRdb copy is limited to in-frame clones, with some not included. V and J calls and clone size follow that table, whereas D and trimming were derived from the DNA. The data contain around 180,000 clones, 84% of them singletons. The receptor's source is a human donor in a cohort sampled during active COVID-19. Sequenced material: peripheral blood. The V gene is TRBV13, the J gene TRBJ1-1; D possibly corresponds to TRBD1 (5 bases). CDR3 sequence reads: CASSLGPGGTEAFF. CDR3 bases: TGTGCCAGCAGCTTAGGTCCGGGGGGGACTGAAGCTTTCTTT.